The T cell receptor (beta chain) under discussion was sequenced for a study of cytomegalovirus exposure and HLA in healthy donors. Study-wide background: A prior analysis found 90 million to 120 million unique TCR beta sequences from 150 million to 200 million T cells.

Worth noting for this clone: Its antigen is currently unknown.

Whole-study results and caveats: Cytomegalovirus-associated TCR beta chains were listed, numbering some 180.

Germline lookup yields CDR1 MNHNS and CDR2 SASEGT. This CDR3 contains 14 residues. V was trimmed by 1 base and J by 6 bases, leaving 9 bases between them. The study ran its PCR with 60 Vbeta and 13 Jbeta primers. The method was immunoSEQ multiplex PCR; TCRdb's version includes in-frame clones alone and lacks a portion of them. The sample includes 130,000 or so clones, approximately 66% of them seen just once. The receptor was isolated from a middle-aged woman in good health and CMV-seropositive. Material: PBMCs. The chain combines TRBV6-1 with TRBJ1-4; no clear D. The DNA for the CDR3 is TGTGCCAGCAGTGAAGGGGCCCTCGATGAAAAACTGTTTTTT. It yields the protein CASSEGALDEKLFF.